This entry describes one T cell receptor (beta chain). These data are taken from a study of blood T cells in healthy people across ages. For the second PCR, which ran for about 7 to 11 cycles, a sample-barcoded 5' primer and a J-beta primer mix were used. TCRdb passed the 5' RACE reads through MiXCR, listing each CDR3 protein once. The data show under 1,100,000 distinct CDR3 sequences, with approximately 25% seen just once and about 0.8% held by the top ten. With V trimmed by 5 bases and J by 4 bases, 8 bases remained unmatched. The CDR3 sequence is 14 residues long. Germline loops: CDR1 DFQATT, CDR2 SNEGSKA (reference sequence). In addition, the sample was reused for a study of T cells of mothers and their children.

The gene calls are TRBV20-1 and TRBJ2-4; 7 nucleotides match TRBD1. This clonotype was obtained from a girl between 2 and 10 years old in good health. The sequencing sample was made of blood. CDR3 nucleotide sequence: TGCAGTGCTCTTTTAAGGGACAGTAAAAACATTCAGTACTTC. Translation gives CSALLRDSKNIQYF.